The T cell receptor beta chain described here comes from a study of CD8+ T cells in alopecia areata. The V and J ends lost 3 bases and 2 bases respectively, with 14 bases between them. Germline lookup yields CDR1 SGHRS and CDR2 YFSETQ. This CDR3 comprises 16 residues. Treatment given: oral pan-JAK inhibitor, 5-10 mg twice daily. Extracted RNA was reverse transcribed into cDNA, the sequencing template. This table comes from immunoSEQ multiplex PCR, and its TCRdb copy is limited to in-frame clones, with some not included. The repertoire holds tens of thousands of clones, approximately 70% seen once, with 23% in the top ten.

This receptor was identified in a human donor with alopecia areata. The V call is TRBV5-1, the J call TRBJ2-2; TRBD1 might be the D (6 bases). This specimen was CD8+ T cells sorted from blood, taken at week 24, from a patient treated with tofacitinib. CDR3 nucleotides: TGCGCCAGCAGCTATCCCGGGGACACTAACACCGGGGAGCTGTTTTTT. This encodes CASSYPGDTNTGELFF.